This TCR beta chain was observed in a study of somatic mutations in cytotoxic T cells in rheumatoid arthritis (dated by TCRdb to about 2017). Regarding the study in general: A FACSAria II or Sony SH800 was used to flow-sort some V beta antibody-stained T-cell populations at nearly 100% purity, and TCRB sequencing was also done on sorted V beta1+ cells. Whether expanded CD8+ T-cell clones in untreated, newly diagnosed rheumatoid arthritis carry somatic mutations was the study question, and clonality was characterized with TCRB deep sequencing. TCRB deep sequencing covered approximately 69 patients with rheumatoid arthritis along with about 20 healthy controls. Patient and control groups had essentially identical median ages. What the study reported, not specific to this receptor: In patients, CD8+ clonality rose with age (Spearman r of about 0.53), which was not the case in healthy controls. The largest CD8+ clone made up more than 20% of CD8+ cells in about an eighth of the roughly 65 patients, and blood and synovial fluid shared several identical CD8+ TCRB sequences. It was unknown which antigens the expanded CD8+ clones targeted, and their absence from virus-specific databases did not exclude viral specificity. CD8+ T-cell clonality did not differ significantly between rheumatoid arthritis patients and age-matched healthy controls. No adjustment for multiple comparisons was made for the slight TRBV07 underrepresentation in patients.

Turning to this clone: There is no known antigen for this receptor. Base qualities are not recorded, but no much larger clone differs from it by a single base.

Sequencing of TCRB CDR3 was done on genomic DNA with the immunoSEQ assay. On the study's bioinformatics: Analyses were restricted to productive TCRB rearrangements. Clonality was expressed as a Shannon entropy-based productive clonality index, with each clone defined by a unique TCRB CDR3 sequence. Repertoire overlap for a pair of samples was computed from each clone's template counts relative to total templates per sample. V-gene usage from TCRB sequencing and V-gene usage measured by flow cytometry were correlated (Spearman r of around 0.6). The source is immuneACCESS, and TCRdb retained only in-frame sequences with V and J called. Part of the clones is not carried over; for the studies checked, unresolved V genes explain less than half of this, and the remainder is unexplained. V, J and clone size are taken as reported in that table, and D and trimming were inferred from the DNA itself. In all, the sample holds 30,000 to 45,000 clones, and less than 85% of those were seen once. Together, the top ten hold about 3.4% of the sample.

Healthy controls were fewer than 25 blood donors whose buffy coats were used, with a median age of about 56 years (range about 20-75) and around 53% female. On an AutoMACS, CD4+ and CD8+ cells were isolated via positive magnetic bead selection, and their purity was verified by flow cytometry. Peripheral blood mononuclear cells were isolated by Ficoll-Paque PLUS density gradient separation. DNA was extracted from CD4-enriched, CD8-enriched or PBMC samples with Nucleospin Tissue or Tissue XS kits and quantified with a Qubit 2.0 fluorometer. The cysteine opens and the phenylalanine closes a CDR3 of 16 amino acids. The entry retains the CDR3 DNA only, 48 bases that are in frame from base 1. Looking up the germline V gene yields CDR1 SGHVS and CDR2 FQNEAQ. For this chain, trimming is 4 bases at the V end and 2 bases at the J end, and the number of junction bases without a gene match is 6.

The TCR sequence derives from a man aged 35-49 years in good health. The sequencing sample was made of CD8+ T cells sorted from blood. The sequence is built from TRBV7-8 and TRBJ1-3, with 9 bases matching TRBD1. The CDR3 amino acid sequence is: CASSWSDRGTGNTIYF. The bases read TGTGCCAGCAGCTGGAGCGACAGGGGGACTGGAAACACCATATATTTT.